The text below deals with one T cell receptor (beta chain). The antigen remains undetermined. This table comes from immunoSEQ multiplex PCR, and its TCRdb copy is limited to in-frame clones, with some not included. Among approximately 160,000 clones, about 86% were seen once, and the ten largest hold around 6%. These data belong to a study of cytomegalovirus exposure and HLA in healthy donors. Overall study findings and caveats: In a later analysis, first-cohort TCR clusters were found to tend to co-occur in the 95 to 150 validation repertoires. Reportedly, diagnosis of cytomegalovirus status by the classifier showed high specificity and sensitivity. The authors listed around 150 TCR beta chains as cytomegalovirus-associated.

Germline assignment: CDR1 LGHNA and CDR2 YNFKEQ. Trimming took off 1 base at V and 3 bases at J, with 12 bases between the two ends. This CDR3 contains 16 residues. The donors were in the roughly 130-subject validation cohort, distinct from the approximately 730-subject first cohort. This rearrangement joins TRBV4-2 to TRBJ2-2, with D uncertain. Sequenced material: PBMCs. The sequence was obtained from a young woman in good health and CMV-seronegative. The CDR3 loop is CASSQVFVGDTGELFF. As DNA, the CDR3 is TGTGCCAGCAGCCAAGTGTTCGTGGGTGACACCGGGGAGCTGTTTTTT.